This T cell receptor beta chain originates from a study of blood T cells in healthy people across ages. The authors ran a second PCR of roughly 6 to 12 cycles using a sample-barcoded 5' primer and a J-beta primer mix. Each CDR3 protein is one row after TCRdb ran MiXCR on the 5' RACE reads. This table has approximately 600,000 distinct CDR3 sequences, approximately 50% appearing once. Trimming stripped 4 bases from V and 0 bases from J, with 8 bases between. The CDR3 loop spans 14 amino acids. In germline, CDR1 is SNHLY, CDR2 FYNNEI. Sequenced input: blood. The gene calls are TRBV2 and TRBJ2-3; perhaps D is TRBD1 or TRBD2 (6 bases each). The source of this sequence is a man between 60 and 75 years old in good health. The CDR3 sequence is CASSAGASTDTQYF. In DNA form, the CDR3 reads TGTGCCAGCAGTGCGGGGGCGAGCACAGATACGCAGTATTTT.